The TCR beta chain described here comes from a study of human T cells and chemical hapten exposure. General study findings and limits: Expanded TCRs showed more large CDR3 clusters than pre-sensitization or healthy control sets.

Concerning this clonotype: What it binds is not known.

Regarding time point: pre-sensitization, week 0. Treatment denoted: therapeutic diphenylcyclopropenone sensitization with weekly scalp DPC. The CDR3 covers 15 residues. V was trimmed by 1 base and J by 0 bases, leaving 7 bases between them. Germline lookup yields CDR1 SGHTA and CDR2 FQGNSA. TCRdb reprocessed the RACE reads via MiXCR and lists one record per CDR3 protein. The data contain around 350,000 distinct CDR3 sequences, 4.5% to 5.5% of them singletons. Sequenced here: whole blood, sampled in connection with sensitization to the hapten diphenylcyclopropenone (DPC). This chain uses TRBV7-2 with TRBJ1-5, with D perhaps TRBD1 (5 bases). The sequence derives from a woman aged 18-35 years with alopecia areata. Some clones in this sample may be carry-over from other donors' samples. The CDR3 bases are TGTGCCAGCAGCTTAGGACAGCATAGCAATCAGCCCCAGCATTTT. Translating gives CASSLGQHSNQPQHF.